This T cell receptor beta chain was profiled in a study of identical twins. The study, taken as a whole, reports: Out-of-frame alpha sequences common to twins exhibited a surplus of low generation probability. Conclusions were drawn cross-sectionally by statistical analysis, without following the same donors. In cord blood, abundant beta clonotypes had fewer insertions; memory showed no trend.

To note about this clonotype: What it binds is unknown.

This CDR3 contains 12 residues. Germline lookup yields CDR1 SNHLY and CDR2 FYNNEI. Trimming cost V 11 bases and J 4 bases; bases outside gene matches: 7. Healthy Caucasian donors formed the entire cohort. Each CDR3 protein is one row after TCRdb ran MiXCR on the 5' RACE reads. This table holds 1,800,000 or so distinct CDR3 sequences, about 31% found once. Sequencing was performed on cord blood. The sequence came from a newborn girl in good health. The V gene is TRBV2, the J gene TRBJ1-2; 7 bases are a match to TRBD1. CDR3 coding DNA: TGTGCCGTACCAACAGGGGTCTATGGCTACACCTTC. It specifies CAVPTGVYGYTF.